This T cell receptor (beta chain) was identified during a study of blood T cell repertoires in COVID-19. Study context: Specimens from acute and convalescent COVID-19 originated in the United States, Italy and Spain. PBMCs, B-cell-depleted T cells, or T cells were the source of the cDNA or gDNA that made up the material.

Assay: immunoSEQ multiplex PCR; the TCRdb copy retains only in-frame clones and omits some. The sample lists some 67,000 clones; more than 75% were seen once. V was trimmed by 5 bases and J by 5 bases, leaving 5 bases between them. CDR1 and CDR2 from the germline V gene are SGHRS and YFSETQ. There are 11 residues in the CDR3. The source is an older woman with acute or convalescent COVID-19. Sequencing input: peripheral blood. The chain joins TRBV5-1 to TRBJ2-1; D is unresolved. The CDR3 DNA reads TGCGCCAGCAGTTTCAACAATGAGCAGTTCTTC. This translates into CASSFNNEQFF.